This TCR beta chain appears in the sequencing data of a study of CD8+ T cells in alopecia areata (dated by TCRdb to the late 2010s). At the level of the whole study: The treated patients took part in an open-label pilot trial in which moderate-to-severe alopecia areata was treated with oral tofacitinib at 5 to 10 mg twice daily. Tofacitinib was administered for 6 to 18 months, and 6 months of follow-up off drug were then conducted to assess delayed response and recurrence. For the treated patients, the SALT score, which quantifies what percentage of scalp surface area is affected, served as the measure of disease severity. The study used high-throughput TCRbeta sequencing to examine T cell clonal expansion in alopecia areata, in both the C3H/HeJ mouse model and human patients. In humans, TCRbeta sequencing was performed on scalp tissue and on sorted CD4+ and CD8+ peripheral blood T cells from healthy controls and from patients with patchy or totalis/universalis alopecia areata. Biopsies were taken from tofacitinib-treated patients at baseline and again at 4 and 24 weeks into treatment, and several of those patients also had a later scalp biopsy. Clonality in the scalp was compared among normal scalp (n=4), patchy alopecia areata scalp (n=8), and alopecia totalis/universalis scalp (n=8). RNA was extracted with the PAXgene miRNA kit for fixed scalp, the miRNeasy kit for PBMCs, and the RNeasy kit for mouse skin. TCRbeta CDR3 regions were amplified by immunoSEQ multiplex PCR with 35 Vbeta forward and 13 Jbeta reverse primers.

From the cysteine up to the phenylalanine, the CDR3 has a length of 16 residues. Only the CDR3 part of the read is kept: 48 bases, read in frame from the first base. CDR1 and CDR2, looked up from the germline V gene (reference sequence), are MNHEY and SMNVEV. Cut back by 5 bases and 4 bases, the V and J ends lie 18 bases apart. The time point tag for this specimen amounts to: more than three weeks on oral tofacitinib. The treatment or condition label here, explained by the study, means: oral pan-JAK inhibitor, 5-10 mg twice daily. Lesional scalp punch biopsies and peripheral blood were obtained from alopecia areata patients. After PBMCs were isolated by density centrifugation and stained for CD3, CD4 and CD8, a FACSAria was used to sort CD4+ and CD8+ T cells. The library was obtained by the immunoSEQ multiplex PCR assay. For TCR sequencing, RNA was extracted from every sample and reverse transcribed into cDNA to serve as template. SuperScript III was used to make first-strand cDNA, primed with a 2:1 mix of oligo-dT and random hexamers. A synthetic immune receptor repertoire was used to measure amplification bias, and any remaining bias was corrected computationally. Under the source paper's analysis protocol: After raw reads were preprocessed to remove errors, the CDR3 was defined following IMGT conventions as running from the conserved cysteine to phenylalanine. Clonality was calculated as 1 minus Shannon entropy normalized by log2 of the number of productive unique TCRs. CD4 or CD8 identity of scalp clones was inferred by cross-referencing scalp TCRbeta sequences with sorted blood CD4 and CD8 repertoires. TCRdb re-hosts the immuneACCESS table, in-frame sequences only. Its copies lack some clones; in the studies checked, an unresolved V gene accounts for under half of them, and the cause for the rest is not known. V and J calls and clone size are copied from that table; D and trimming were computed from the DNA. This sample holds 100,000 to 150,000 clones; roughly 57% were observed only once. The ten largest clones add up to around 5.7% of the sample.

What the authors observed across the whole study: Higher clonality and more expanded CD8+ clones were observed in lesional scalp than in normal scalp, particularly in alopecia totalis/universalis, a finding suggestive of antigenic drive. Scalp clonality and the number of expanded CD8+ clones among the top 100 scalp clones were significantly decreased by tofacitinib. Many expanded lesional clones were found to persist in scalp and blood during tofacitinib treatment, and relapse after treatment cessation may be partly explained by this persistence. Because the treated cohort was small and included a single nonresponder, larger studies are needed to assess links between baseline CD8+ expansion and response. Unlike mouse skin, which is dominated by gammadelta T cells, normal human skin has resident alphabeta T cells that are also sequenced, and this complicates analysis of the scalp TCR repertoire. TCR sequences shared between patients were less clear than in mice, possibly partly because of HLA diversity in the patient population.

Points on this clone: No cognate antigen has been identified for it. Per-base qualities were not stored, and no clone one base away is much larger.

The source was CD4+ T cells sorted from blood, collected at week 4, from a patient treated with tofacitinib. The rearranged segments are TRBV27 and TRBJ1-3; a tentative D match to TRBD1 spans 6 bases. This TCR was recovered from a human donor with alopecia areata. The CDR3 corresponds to CASSRGANEAGNTIYF. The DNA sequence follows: TGTGCCAGCAGTCGGGGGGCCAACGAAGCCGGAAACACCATATATTTT.